This T cell receptor (beta chain) was observed in a study of T cells in Graves' hyperthyroidism and ophthalmopathy. Study-level information: Initial diagnosis, before any treatment, was when peripheral blood was collected.

Inclusion characteristics of ophthalmopathy patients comprised a Clinical Activity Score of at least 3, a NOSPECS grade of at least 4, and duration under 3 months. This sample holds PBMCs from 9.5 to 10 ml fresh peripheral blood. The TCR beta CDR3 regions underwent amplification using RNA transcripts as the source. Researchers ran a first-round RT-PCR on the TCR CDR3 using the HTBI primer set. TCRdb analysed the multiplex PCR reads with MiXCR anew, one entry per CDR3 protein. In the table there are approximately 620,000 distinct CDR3 sequences, 15% to 20% of which are singletons. The study, taken as a whole, reports: Most expanded thyroid clonotypes above 0.001 also appeared in blood.

Trimming stripped 1 base from V and 2 bases from J, with 6 bases between. The CDR3 length is 15 residues. The germline V gene has CDR1 LGHDT and CDR2 YNNKEL (reference sequence). This clonotype was counted ten times or more. Its antigen is undetermined. The genes are TRBV3-1 and TRBJ2-6, with unresolved D. The sequencing sample was made of blood. This receptor was identified in a woman aged 35 to 49 with Graves' ophthalmopathy. This CDR3 reads CASSQGGTGANVLTF. CDR3 bases: TGTGCCAGCAGCCAAGGGGGTACTGGGGCCAACGTCCTGACTTTC.